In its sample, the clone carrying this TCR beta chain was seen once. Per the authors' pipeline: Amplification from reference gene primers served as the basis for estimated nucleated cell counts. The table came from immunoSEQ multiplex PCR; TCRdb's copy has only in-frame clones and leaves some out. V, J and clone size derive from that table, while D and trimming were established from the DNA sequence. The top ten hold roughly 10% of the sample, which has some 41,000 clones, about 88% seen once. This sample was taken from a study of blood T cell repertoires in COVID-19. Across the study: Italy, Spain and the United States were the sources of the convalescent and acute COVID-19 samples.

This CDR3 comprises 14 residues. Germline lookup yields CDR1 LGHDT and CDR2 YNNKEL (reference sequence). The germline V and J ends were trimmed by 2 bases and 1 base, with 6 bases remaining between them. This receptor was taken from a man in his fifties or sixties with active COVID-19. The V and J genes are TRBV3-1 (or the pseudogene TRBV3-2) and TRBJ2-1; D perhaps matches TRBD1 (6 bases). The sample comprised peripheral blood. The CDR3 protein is CASSQQGSYNEQFF. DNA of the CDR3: TGTGCCAGCAGCCAACAGGGGTCCTACAATGAGCAGTTCTTC.